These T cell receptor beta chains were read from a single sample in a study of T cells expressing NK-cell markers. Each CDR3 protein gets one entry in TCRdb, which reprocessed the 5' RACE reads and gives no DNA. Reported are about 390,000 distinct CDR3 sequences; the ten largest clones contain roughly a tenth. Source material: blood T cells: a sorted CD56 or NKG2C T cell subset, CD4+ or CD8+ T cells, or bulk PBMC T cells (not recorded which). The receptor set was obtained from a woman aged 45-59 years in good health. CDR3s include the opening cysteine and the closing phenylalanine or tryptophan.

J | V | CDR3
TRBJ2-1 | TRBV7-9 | CASSSKAWGTEQFF
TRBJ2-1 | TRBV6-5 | CASSSLLGPTSSNEQFF
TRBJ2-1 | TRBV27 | CASSQSGALNNEQFF
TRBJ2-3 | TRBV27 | CASSFADVEDTQYF
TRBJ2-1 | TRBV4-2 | CASSQDPLSGRINEQFF
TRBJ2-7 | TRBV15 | CATSPPQEGHEQYF
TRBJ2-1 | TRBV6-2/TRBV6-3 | CASSFGTGGNEQFF
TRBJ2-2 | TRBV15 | CATSRDRGDTGELFF
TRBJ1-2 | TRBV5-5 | CASSPPDREGDGYTF
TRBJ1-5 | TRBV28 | CASSLLERRNQPQHF
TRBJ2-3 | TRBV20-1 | CSATRPASTDTQYF
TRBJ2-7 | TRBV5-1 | CASSLTGPYEQYF
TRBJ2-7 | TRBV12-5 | CASGSIPGLGVNEQYF
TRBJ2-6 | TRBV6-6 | CATGRDGSSGANVLTF
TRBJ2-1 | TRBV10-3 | CAISERTSGYNEQFF
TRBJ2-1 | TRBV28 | CASSLSGERTYNEQFF
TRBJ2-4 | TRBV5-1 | CASSYPGQGNIQYF
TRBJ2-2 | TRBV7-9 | CASSSTVTGELFF
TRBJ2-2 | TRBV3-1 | CASSQTRGTGRRTGELFF
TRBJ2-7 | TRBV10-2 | CASQGQGALEQYF
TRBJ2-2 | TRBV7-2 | CASHPPYRVNTGELFF
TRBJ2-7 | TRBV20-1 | CSAAPLAGGPYEQYF
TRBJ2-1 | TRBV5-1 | CASSSGTSVGHNEQFF
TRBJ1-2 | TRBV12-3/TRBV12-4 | CASSLESQGSYGYTF
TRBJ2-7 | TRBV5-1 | CASSSWGGSSYEQYF
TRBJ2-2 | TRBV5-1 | CASSFVQDRAAGELFF
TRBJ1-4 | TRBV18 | CASSPPRAGGNEKLFF
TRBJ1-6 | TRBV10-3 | CAISDMTGSRSPLHF
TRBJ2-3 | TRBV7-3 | CASSSGTSGREAQYF
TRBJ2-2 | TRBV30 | CACPSDYIGPGELFF
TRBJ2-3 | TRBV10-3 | CATTEETSGRNTDTQYF
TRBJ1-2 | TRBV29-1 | CSVQEGGFYGYTF
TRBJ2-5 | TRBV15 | CATSREAGGTQYF
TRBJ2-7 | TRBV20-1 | CSASPPDSYEQYF
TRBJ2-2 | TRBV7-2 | CANPTGITGELFF
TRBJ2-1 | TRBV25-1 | CASNWGSSYNEQFF
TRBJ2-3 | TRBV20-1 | CSASVKRGSFTDTQYF
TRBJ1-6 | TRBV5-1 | CASSLRDIPSPLHF
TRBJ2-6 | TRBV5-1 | CASRLGQPKTGANVLTF
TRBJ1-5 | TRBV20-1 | CSARVTVYQPQHF
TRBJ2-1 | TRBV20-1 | CSASRTSGRHEQFF
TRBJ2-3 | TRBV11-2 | CASSLIPAGGINTQYF